Given below is one T cell receptor (beta chain) in context. Antigen unknown. These data originate in a study of T-cell memory formation after mild COVID-19. Findings of the study overall: Cross-reactive memory apparently joined, as some responding clones appeared in pre-infection memory. The main location of contracting CD4+ clones was CM and EM, and that of contracting CD8+ clones was EMRA.

Between the trimmed V and J ends, which lost 2 bases and 2 bases, there was a span of 12 bases. The CDR3 spans 15 residues. Per the germline V gene, CDR1 is SGDLS and CDR2 is YYNGEE. TCRalpha and TCRbeta libraries used 5'RACE with constant-segment primers and UMIs. TCRdb re-analysed the 5' RACE reads in MiXCR, keeping a single row per CDR3 protein. The sample includes approximately 300,000 distinct CDR3 sequences, roughly 15% of them seen just once. The sequenced material came from PBMCs or a T cell subset sorted from them (not recorded which). The chain couples TRBV9 to TRBJ2-3; D is uncertain. The TCR comes from a man aged 18 to 29 who had mild COVID-19 (a few samples of this study predate the infection). Cell type and time point are not known. The DNA of the CDR3 is TGTGCCAGCAGCGTTAGCAGATTTCCCACAGATACGCAGTATTTT. It encodes CASSVSRFPTDTQYF.